This T cell receptor beta chain came from a study of blood T cell repertoires in COVID-19 (dated by TCRdb to 2020 to 2022). For context, the study as a whole: The collaborator samples originated in the United States, Italy and Spain and spanned the acute and convalescent phases of COVID-19. The material from the prospective study consisted of cDNA or gDNA derived from T cells, B-cell-depleted T cells, or PBMCs. Deeply sampled blood TCRbeta repertoires from subjects exposed to, actively infected with, or recovered from COVID-19 were included in the dataset. The repertoires were released in a freely available public database intended as a resource for research on the immune response to SARS-CoV-2. Samples were obtained from the ongoing ImmuneRACE study (first 160 participants) and from 1,200 or so subjects provided by 6 global collaborators. Sample metadata almost always included a de-identified subject ID, COVID-19 status, age in years and sex. Where available, HLA class I and class II types were taken from metadata supplied by the sample provider and were not determined by assay-based typing.

TCRbeta CDR3 regions were amplified from genomic DNA by means of the immunoSEQ Assay, a bias-controlled multiplex PCR. In the source study's methods: Nucleated cell counts per sample were estimated from amplification of reference gene primers within the assay. To quantify the absolute abundance of each unique TCRbeta CDR3 rearrangement, sequence reads were collapsed and filtered. For each sample, productive Simpson clonality was calculated as the square root of Simpson's diversity index over productive rearrangements. Held by TCRdb, this immuneACCESS table contains in-frame sequences only and omits some clones. Under half of the omission traces to an unresolved V gene where checked; the cause of the rest is unknown. That table is the source of V, J and clone size, and D and trimming were worked out from the DNA. The sample table records hundreds of thousands of clones; 70% to 90% of these occur just once. The top ten hold about 4.5% of the sample.

With respect to this clone: Its cognate antigen has yet to be identified. No qualities accompany the bases; no much larger clone lies one base away.

Enrolling through a virtual design, the prospective study's participants ranged in age from roughly 18 to 100 years and lived across 24 United States geographic areas. In the prospective study, cohorts were assigned on the basis of participant-reported clinical history obtained from a screening survey and a study questionnaire. Each participant in the prospective study had whole blood, serum and a nasopharyngeal or oropharyngeal swab collected by mobile phlebotomists. Participants in the prospective study had the option to provide additional blood draws and questionnaires over an approximately 2-month period. Before DNA extraction, prospective study blood samples were shipped either frozen or at room temperature. CDR3 length: 13 amino acids, cysteine to phenylalanine. Only the CDR3 DNA is retained, 39 bases long and in frame from the first base. From a lookup of the germline V gene, CDR1 and CDR2 are SGHVS and FNYEAQ. V loses 2 bases of germline sequence and J loses 4 bases, and the interval between the two ends is 8 bases.

What the work shows at the level of the full study, not this receptor alone: The amount of clinical and demographic metadata varied by source and participant and was provided uncurated.

The sequencing input was PBMCs or T cells enriched from blood (not recorded which). The clonotype originates from a young man with acute COVID-19. This sequence uses TRBV7-6 and TRBJ1-2; no D gene call is confident. The DNA reads TGTGCCAGCAGCTTAAATACGGGCTATGGCTACACCTTC. This gives the protein CASSLNTGYGYTF. Outside the CDR3, residues come from the reference TRBV7-6 and TRBJ1-2 proteins, so the full variable domain is: GAGVSQSPRYKVTKRGQDVALRCDPISGHVSLYWYRQALGQGPEFLTYFNYEAQQDKSGLPNDRFSAERPEGSISTLTIQRTEQRDSAMYRCASSLNTGYGYTFGSGTRLTVV.